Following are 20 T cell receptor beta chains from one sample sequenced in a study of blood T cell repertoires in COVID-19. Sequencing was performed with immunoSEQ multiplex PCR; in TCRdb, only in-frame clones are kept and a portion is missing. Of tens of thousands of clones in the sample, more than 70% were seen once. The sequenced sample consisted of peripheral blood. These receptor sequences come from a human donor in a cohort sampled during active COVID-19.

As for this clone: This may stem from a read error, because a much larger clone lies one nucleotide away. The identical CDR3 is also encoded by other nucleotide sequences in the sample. CDR3: CASSEGESGTYEQYF. The CDR3 DNA is TGTGCCAGCAGTGAGGGGGAGAGCGGTACCTACGAGCAGTACTTC. The genes are TRBV11-2 and TRBJ2-7; D perhaps matches TRBD1 (6 bases). Germline V CDR1 and CDR2: SGHAT, FQNNGV. V was cut by 6 bases and J by 2 bases, with 17 bases left in between. The length of the CDR3 is 15 residues.

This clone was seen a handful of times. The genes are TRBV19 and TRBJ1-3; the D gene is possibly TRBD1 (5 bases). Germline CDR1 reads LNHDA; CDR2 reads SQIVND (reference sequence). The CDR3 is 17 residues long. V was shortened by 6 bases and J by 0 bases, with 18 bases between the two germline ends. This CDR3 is CASSPQVVALSGNTIYF. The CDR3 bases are TGTGCCAGTAGCCCACAGGTTGTCGCTCTCTCTGGAAACACCATATATTTT.

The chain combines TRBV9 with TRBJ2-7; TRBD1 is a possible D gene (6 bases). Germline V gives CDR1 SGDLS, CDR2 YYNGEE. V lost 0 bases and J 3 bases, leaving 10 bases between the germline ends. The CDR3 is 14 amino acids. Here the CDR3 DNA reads TGTGCCAGCAGCGTAGCAGGGACAAGCTACGAGCAGTACTTC. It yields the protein CASSVAGTSYEQYF.

The DNA of the CDR3 is TGTGCCAGCAGCTTAGCAGGGGATGAAAAACTGTTTTTT. As protein: CASSLAGDEKLFF. The rearrangement joins TRBV7-6 to TRBJ1-4, with D possibly being TRBD1 (5 bases). The CDR3 length is 13 residues. Per germline, CDR1 SGHVS and CDR2 FNYEAQ. V was shortened by 0 bases and J by 6 bases, with 5 bases between the two germline ends.

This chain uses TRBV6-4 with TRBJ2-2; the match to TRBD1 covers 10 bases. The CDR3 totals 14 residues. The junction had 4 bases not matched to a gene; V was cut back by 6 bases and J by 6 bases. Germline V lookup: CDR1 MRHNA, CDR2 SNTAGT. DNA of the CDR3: TGTGCCAGCAGGCGACAGGGGGCCGCCGGGGAGCTGTTTTTT. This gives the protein CASRRQGAAGELFF.

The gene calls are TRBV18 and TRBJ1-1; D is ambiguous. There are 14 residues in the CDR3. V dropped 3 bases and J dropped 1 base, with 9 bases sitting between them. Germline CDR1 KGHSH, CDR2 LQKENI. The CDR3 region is CASSPQTSNTEAFF. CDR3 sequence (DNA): TGTGCCAGCTCACCCCAGACATCGAACACTGAAGCTTTCTTT.

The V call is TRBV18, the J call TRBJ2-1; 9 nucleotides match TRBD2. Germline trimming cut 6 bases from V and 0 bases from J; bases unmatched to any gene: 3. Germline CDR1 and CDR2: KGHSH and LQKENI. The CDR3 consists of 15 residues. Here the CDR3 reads CASSGGGASYNEQFF. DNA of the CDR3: TGTGCCAGCTCCGGCGGGGGGGCCTCCTACAATGAGCAGTTCTTC.

Here the CDR3 DNA reads TGTGCCATCAGTGAGGGTGGCCCCTCAGGCACAGATACGCAGTATTTT. Its translation: CAISEGGPSGTDTQYF. The chain couples TRBV10-3 to TRBJ2-3; no definite D call. Trimming left V 2 bases short and J 1 base short, with 13 bases between. CDR1 is ENHRY and CDR2 is SYGVKD in the germline V gene. CDR3 size: 16 residues.

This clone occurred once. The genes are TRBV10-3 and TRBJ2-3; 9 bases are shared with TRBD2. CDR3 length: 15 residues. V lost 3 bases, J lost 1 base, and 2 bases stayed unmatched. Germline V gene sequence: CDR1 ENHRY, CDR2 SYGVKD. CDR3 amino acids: CAISDVAGGTDTQYF. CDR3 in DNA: TGTGCCATCAGTGACGTAGCGGGGGGCACAGATACGCAGTATTTT.

The CDR3 bases are TGTGCTAGTGAACTAGCGGGGCGAAATGAGCAGTTCTTC. This encodes CASELAGRNEQFF. The V and J genes are TRBV12-5 and TRBJ2-1, with TRBD2 matching over 10 bases. Germline CDR1 and CDR2: LGHNT and FRNRAP. Trimming at V came to 7 bases and at J to 7 bases, leaving 4 bases not matched to a gene. This CDR3 spans 13 amino acids.

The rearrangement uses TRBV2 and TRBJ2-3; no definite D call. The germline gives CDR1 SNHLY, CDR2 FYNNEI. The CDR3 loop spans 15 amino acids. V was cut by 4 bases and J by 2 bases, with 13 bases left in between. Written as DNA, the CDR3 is TGTGCCAGCAGTGTAACGGTTCCAACCACAGATACGCAGTATTTT. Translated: CASSVTVPTTDTQYF. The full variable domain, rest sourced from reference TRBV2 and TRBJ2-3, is EPEVTQTPSHQVTQMGQEVILRCVPISNHLYFYWYRQILGQKVEFLVSFYNNEISEKSEIFDDQFSVERPDGSNFTLKIRSTKLEDSAMYFCASSVTVPTTDTQYFGPGTRLTVL.

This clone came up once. The CDR3 DNA sequence: TGTGCCAGCAGTGAAATACAGGCCAACAATCAGCCCCAGCATTTT. It is translated as CASSEIQANNQPQHF. The rearrangement uses TRBV6-1 and TRBJ1-5; D is possibly TRBD1 (5 bases). The CDR3 runs 15 residues. Germline CDR1 is MNHNS and CDR2 is SASEGT. V was shortened by 2 bases and J by 3 bases, with 11 bases between the two germline ends.

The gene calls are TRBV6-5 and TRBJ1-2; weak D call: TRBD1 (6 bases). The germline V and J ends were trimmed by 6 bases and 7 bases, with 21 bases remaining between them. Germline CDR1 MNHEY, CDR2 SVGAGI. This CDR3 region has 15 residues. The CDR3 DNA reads TGTGCCAGCAGCTTTGCGGGGGCTACCTCCGGTGGCTACACCTTC. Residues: CASSFAGATSGGYTF.

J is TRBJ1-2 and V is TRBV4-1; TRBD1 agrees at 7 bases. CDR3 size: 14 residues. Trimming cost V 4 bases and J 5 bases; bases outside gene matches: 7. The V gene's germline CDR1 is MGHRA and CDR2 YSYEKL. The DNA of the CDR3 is TGCGCCAGCAGCCCGATAGGACAGGCGTATGGCTACACCTTC. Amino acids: CASSPIGQAYGYTF.

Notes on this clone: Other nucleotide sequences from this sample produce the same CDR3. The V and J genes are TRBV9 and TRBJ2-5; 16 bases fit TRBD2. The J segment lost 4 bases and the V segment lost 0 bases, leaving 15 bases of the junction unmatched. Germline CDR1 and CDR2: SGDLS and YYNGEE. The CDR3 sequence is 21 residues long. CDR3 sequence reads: CASSVGAGTSGGAAQGETQYF. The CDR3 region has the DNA TGTGCCAGCAGCGTAGGGGCGGGGACTAGCGGGGGGGCCGCCCAAGGAGAGACCCAGTACTTC.

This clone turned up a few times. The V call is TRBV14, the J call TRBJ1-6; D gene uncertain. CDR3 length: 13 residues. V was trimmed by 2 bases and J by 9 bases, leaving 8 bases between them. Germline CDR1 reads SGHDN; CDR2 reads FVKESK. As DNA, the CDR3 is TGTGCCAGCAGCCAACAACTTTCTTCACCCCTCCACTTT. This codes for CASSQQLSSPLHF.

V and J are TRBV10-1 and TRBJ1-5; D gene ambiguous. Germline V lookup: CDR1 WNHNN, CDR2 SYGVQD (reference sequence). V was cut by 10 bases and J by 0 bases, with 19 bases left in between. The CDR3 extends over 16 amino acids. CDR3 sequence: CATSVCGVNSNQPQHF. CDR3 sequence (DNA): TGCGCCACCTCTGTATGCGGGGTCAATAGCAATCAGCCCCAGCATTTT.

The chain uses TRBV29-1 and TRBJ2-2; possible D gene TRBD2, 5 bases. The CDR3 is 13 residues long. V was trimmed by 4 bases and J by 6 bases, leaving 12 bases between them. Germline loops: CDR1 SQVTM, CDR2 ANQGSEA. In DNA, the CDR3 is TGCAGCGTTGTCGGGGAAGTGCCCGGGGAGCTGTTTTTT. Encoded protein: CSVVGEVPGELFF.

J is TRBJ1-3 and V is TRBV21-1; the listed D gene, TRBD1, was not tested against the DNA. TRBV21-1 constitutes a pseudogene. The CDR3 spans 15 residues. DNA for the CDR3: TGTGCCAGCAGCCTATTGGGGGCAACAGGAAACACCATATATTTT. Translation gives CASSLLGATGNTIYF.

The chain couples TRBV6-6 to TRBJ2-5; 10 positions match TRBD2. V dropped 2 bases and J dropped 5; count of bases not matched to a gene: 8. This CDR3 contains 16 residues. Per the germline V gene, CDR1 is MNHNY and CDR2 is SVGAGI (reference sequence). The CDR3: CASSYGVSGGFETQYF. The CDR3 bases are TGTGCCAGCAGTTACGGTGTTAGCGGGGGGTTTGAGACCCAGTACTTC.